One T cell receptor (beta chain) is described in this entry. These data come from a study of blood T cell repertoires in COVID-19. With 4 bases clipped from V and 8 bases from J, the junction kept 2 bases outside the gene matches. The CDR3 has 14 residues. Per germline, CDR1 MNHEY and CDR2 SVGAGI. Profiled with immunoSEQ multiplex PCR; TCRdb holds only in-frame clones, not every one. This table has 170,000 or so clones, around nine tenths appearing once. This clonotype was sampled from a man aged 35 to 55 with active or convalescent COVID-19. This chain links TRBV6-5 with TRBJ1-4; 12 nucleotides match TRBD1. The sample comprised peripheral blood. For the CDR3, the DNA is TGTGCCAGCAGTTGGGGGACAGGGGGCGAAAAACTGTTTTTT. This codes for CASSWGTGGEKLFF.